This paragraph covers one T cell receptor beta chain sequence. This sample is drawn from a study of early T cells in non-severe SARS-CoV-2 infection. J lost 7 bases, V lost 5 bases, and 7 bases had no gene match. The CDR3 consists of 16 residues. From germline, CDR1 is LNHDA and CDR2 SQIVND (reference sequence). Each CDR3 protein gets one entry after TCRdb re-called the 5' RACE reads with MiXCR. The sample holds 15,000 to 20,000 distinct CDR3 sequences; about 5.5% are singletons and the top ten take 6.5% to 8.5%. This TCR came from an adult who was a healthcare worker with PCR-confirmed SARS-CoV-2 infection or an uninfected control (not recorded which). Sequenced: whole blood. This sequence joins TRBV19 and TRBJ2-1; 14 nucleotides line up with TRBD2. CDR3: CASSAYGTSGRNEQFF. CDR3 in DNA: TGTGCCAGTAGTGCTTACGGGACTAGCGGGAGAAATGAGCAGTTCTTC.